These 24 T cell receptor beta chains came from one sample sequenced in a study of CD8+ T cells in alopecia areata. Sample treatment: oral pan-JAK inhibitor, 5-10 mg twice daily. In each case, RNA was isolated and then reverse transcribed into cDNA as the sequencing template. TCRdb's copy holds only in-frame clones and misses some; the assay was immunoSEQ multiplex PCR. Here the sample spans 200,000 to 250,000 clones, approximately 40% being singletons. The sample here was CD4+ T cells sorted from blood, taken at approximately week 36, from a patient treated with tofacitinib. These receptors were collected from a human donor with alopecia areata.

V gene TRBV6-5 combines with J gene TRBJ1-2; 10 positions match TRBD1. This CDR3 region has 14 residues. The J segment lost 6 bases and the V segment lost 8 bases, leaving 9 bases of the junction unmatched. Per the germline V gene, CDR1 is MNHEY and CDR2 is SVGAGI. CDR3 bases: TGTGCCAGCGGATCTCCGGGACAGGGGAATGGCTACACCTTC. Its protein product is CASGSPGQGNGYTF.

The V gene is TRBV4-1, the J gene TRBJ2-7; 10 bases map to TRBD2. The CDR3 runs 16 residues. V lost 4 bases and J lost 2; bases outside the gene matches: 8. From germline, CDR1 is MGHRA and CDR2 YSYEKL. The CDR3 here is CASSPTRTSGTYEQYF. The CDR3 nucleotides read TGCGCCAGCAGCCCGACTAGGACTAGCGGAACCTACGAGCAGTACTTC.

CDR3 DNA: TGTGCCAGCAGCTTAGCTAGGGACAATGAGCAGTTCTTC. Translation gives CASSLARDNEQFF. This rearrangement joins TRBV7-2 to TRBJ2-1, with D uncertain. CDR1 SGHTA and CDR2 FQGNSA come from the germline V gene. Trimming took off 0 bases at V and 5 bases at J, with 5 bases between the two ends. The CDR3 is 13 residues long.

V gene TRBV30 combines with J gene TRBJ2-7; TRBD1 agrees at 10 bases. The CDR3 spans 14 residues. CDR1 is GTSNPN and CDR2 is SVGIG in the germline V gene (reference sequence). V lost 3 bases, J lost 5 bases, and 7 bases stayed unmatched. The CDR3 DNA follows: TGTGCCTGGAGAAGAGGGACAGGGGCAGACGAGCAGTACTTC. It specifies CAWRRGTGADEQYF.

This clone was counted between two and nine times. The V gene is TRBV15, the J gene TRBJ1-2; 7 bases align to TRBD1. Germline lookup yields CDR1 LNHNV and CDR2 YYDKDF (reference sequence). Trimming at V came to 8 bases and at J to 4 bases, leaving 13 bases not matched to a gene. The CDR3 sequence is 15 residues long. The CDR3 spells CATAPGQTTFYGYTF. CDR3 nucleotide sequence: TGTGCCACCGCACCGGGACAGACAACCTTCTATGGCTACACCTTC.

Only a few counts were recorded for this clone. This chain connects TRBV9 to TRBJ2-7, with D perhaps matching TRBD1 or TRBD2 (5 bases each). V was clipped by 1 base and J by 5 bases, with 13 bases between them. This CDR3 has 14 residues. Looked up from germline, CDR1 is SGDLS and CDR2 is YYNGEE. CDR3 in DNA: TGTGCCAGCAGCGTAAGTAGCAGAGGGGACGAGCAGTACTTC. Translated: CASSVSSRGDEQYF.

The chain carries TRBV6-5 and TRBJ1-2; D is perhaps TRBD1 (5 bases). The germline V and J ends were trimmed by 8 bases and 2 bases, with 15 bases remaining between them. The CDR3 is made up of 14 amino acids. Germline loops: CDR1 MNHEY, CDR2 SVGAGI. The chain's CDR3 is CASRGAPINYGYTF. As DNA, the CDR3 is TGTGCCAGCCGTGGGGCGCCGATCAACTATGGCTACACCTTC.

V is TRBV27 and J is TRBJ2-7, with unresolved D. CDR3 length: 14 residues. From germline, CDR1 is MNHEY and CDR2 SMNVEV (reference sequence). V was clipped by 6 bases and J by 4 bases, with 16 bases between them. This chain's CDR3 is CASRANYDIYEQYF. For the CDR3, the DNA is TGTGCCAGCAGGGCTAACTATGACATTTACGAGCAGTACTTC.

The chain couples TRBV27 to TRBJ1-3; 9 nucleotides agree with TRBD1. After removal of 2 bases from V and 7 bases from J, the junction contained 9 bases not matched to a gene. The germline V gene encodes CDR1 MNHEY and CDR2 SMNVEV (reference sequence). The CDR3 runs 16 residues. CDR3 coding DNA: TGTGCCAGCAGTTTAACTGGACAGGGGAGTATGAACACCATATATTTT. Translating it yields CASSLTGQGSMNTIYF.

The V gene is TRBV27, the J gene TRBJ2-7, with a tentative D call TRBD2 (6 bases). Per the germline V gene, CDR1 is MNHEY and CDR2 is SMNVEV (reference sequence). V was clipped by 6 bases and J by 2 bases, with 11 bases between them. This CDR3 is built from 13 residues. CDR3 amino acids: CASRMGGTYEQYF. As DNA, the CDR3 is TGTGCCAGCAGAATGGGCGGGACCTACGAGCAGTACTTC.

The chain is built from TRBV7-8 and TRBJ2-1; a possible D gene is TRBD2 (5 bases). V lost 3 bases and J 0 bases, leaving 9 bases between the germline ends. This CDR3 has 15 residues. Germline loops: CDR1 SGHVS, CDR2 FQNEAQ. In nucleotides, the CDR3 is TGTGCCAGCAGCTTGGAGCGGAGCTCCTACAATGAGCAGTTCTTC. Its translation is CASSLERSSYNEQFF.

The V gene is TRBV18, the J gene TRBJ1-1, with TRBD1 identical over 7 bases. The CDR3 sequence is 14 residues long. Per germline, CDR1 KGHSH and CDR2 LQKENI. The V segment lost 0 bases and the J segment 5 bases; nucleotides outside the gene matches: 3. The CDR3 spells CASSPPLQGTEAFF. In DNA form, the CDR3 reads TGTGCCAGCTCACCACCACTACAGGGGACTGAAGCTTTCTTT.

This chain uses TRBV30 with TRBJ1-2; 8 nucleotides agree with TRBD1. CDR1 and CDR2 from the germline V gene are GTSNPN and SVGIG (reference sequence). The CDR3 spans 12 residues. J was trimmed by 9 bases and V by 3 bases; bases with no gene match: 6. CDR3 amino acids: CAWRVDRASYTF. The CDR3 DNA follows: TGTGCCTGGAGAGTGGACAGGGCGAGCTACACCTTC.

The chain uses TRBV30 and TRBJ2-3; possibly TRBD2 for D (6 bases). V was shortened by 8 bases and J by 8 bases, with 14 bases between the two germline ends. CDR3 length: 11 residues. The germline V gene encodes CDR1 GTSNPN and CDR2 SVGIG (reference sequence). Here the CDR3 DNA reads TGTGCCGCCACCAGGAGGGGTACGCAGTATTTT. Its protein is CAATRRGTQYF.

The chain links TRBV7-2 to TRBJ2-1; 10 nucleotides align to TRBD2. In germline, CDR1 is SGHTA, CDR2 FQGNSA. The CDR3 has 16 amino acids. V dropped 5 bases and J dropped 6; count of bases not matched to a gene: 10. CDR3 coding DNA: TGTGCCAGCAGCGTACGAAGCGGGAGGGCCGTCAATGAGCAGTTCTTC. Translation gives CASSVRSGRAVNEQFF.

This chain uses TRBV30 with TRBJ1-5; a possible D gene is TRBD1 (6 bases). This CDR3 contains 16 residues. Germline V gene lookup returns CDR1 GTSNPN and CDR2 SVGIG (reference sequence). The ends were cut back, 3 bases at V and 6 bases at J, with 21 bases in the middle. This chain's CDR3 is CAWSDYQGQSRQPQHF. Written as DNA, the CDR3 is TGTGCCTGGAGCGACTACCAGGGACAAAGCCGTCAGCCCCAGCATTTT.

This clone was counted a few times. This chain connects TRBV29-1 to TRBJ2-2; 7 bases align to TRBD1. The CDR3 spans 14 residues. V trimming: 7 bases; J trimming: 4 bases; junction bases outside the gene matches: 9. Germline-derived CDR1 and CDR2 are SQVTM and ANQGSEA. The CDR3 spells CSARVRGSTGELFF. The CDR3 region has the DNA TGCAGCGCTCGTGTCAGGGGGAGCACCGGGGAGCTGTTTTTT.

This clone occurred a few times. In DNA, the CDR3 is TGTGCCAGCAGCTCGGCCGGGACGTCTAACTATGGCTACACCTTC. Protein: CASSSAGTSNYGYTF. The genes are TRBV7-2 and TRBJ1-2; tentatively, D is TRBD1 (5 bases). The V gene's germline CDR1 is SGHTA and CDR2 FQGNSA. The germline V and J ends were trimmed by 4 bases and 0 bases, with 12 bases remaining between them. This CDR3 has 15 residues.

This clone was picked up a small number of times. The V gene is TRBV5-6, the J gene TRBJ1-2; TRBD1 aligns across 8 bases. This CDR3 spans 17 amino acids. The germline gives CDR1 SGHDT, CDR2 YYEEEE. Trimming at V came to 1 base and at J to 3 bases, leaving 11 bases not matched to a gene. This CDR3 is CASSLWFRQGADYGYTF. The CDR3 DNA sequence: TGTGCCAGCAGCTTGTGGTTTAGGCAGGGGGCAGACTATGGCTACACCTTC.

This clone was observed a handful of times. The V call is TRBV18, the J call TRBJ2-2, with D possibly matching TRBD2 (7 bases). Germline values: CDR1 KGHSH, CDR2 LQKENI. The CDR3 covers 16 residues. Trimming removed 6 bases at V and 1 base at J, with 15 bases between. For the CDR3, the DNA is TGTGCCAGCTCGCAGGGGCTAGCGGTGAACACCGGGGAGCTGTTTTTT. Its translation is CASSQGLAVNTGELFF.

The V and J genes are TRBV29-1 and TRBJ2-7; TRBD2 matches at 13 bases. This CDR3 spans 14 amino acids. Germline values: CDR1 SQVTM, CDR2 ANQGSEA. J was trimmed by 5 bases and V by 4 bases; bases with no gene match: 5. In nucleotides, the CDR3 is TGCAGCGTTGCTTCCGGGACTAGCGGGAACGAGCAGTACTTC. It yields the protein CSVASGTSGNEQYF.

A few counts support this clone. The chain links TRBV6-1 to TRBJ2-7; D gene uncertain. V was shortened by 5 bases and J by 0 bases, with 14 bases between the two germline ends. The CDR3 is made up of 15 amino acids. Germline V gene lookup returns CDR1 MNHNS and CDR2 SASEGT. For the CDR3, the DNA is TGTGCCAGCAGTACCCGACACCAGAGCTCCTACGAGCAGTACTTC. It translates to CASSTRHQSSYEQYF.

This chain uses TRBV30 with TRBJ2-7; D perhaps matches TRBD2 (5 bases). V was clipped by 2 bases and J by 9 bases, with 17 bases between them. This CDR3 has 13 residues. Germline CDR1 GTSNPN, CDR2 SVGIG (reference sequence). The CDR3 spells CAWSRDQAAGQYF. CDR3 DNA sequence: TGTGCCTGGAGTCGCGATCAGGCGGCGGGGCAGTACTTC.

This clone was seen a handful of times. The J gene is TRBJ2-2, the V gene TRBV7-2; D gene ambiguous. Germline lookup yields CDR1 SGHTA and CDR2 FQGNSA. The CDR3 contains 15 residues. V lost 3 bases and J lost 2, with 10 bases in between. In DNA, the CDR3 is TGTGCCAGCAGCTTGTTTTCTGCTAACACCGGGGAGCTGTTTTTT. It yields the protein CASSLFSANTGELFF.